This T cell receptor beta chain was documented in a study of control samples from healthy donors and cancer patients. This clone was counted once. Distinct nucleotide sequences in the sample also encode this CDR3. Libraries were prepared by immunoSEQ multiplex PCR; TCRdb keeps only in-frame clonotypes and omits some of them. The sample records some 150,000 clones, roughly 94% being singletons. The CDR3 runs to 11 residues. Trimming cost V 2 bases and J 1 base, with 0 bases left between them. Germline lookup yields CDR1 SEHNR and CDR2 FQNEAQ (reference sequence). The clonotype was recovered from a man in his sixties with colorectal cancer. Sequencing input: PBMCs. The genes are TRBV7-9 and TRBJ2-7; D call uncertain. Here the CDR3 DNA reads TGTGCCAGCAGCTTATCCTACGAGCAGTACTTC. Translation: CASSLSYEQYF.